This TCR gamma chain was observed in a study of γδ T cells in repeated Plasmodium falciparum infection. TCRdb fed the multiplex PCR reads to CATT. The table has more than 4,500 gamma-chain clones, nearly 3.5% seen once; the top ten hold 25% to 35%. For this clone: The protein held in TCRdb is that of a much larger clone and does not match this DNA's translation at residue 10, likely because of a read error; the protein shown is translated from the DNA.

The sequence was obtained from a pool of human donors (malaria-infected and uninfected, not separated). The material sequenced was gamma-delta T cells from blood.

CDR3 loop: CALWEVVSKERELGKKIKVF. CDR3 coding DNA: TGTGCCTTGTGGGAGGTCGTCTCAAAAGAACGAGAGTTGGGCAAAAAAATCAAGGTATTT. The chain joins TRGV9 to TRGJP. In the absence of a J gene in TCRdb, the DNA was matched to germline to assign it here. The CDR3 loop spans 20 amino acids. Trimming cost V 1 base and J 6 bases; bases outside gene matches: 15. CDR1 GITISATS and CDR2 ISYDGTV come from the germline V gene (reference sequence).